The 11 T cell receptor beta chains below all came from one sample that was sequenced in a study of metastatic and nonmetastatic thyroid tumors. With MiXCR, TCRdb reprocessed the PCR reads. The sample consists of some 20,000 clones, roughly 23% of them appearing once. Nobody among the patients had been given any treatment before thyroid surgery. Sequenced material: tumor tissue. These receptors originate from a female donor with papillary thyroid cancer or a benign thyroid nodule (not recorded which). Some clones in this sample may be carry-over from other donors' samples.

Ten or more counts support this clone. The chain is built from TRBV5-8 and TRBJ2-1; D remains ambiguous. This CDR3 is 13 amino acids long. The V and J ends lost 4 bases and 9 bases respectively, with 14 bases between them. CDR1 and CDR2 (germline): SGHTS, YDEGEE. This CDR3 reads CASSTDSRPEQFF. CDR3 DNA: TGTGCCAGCAGCACCGACTCTAGGCCTGAGCAGTTCTTC.

This clone was counted ten times or more. The V and J genes are TRBV2 and TRBJ1-5; 11 bases agree with TRBD1. Germline-derived CDR1 and CDR2 are SNHLY and FYNNEI. V shed 10 bases, J shed 5 bases, and the junction held 4 bases outside the gene matches. The CDR3 has 13 amino acids. The CDR3 DNA sequence: TGTGCCACCGGACAGGGGGCAGATCAGCCCCAGCATTTT. This sequence encodes CATGQGADQPQHF.

The table lists this clone with many counts. A read error may be the cause here, since a much bigger clone is one base away. The identical CDR3 is also encoded by other nucleotide sequences in the sample. The gene calls are TRBV6-1 and TRBJ2-5; D not resolved. The germline V gene encodes CDR1 MNHNS and CDR2 SASEGT. The CDR3 consists of 13 residues. The CDR3 region is CASSETYQETQYF. CDR3 bases: TGTGCCAGCAGTGAAACATACCAAGAGACTCAGTACTTC.

This clone was detected many times. V and J are TRBV6-1 and TRBJ1-6; 8 bases align to TRBD1. Germline assignment: CDR1 MNHNS and CDR2 SASEGT. Trimming took 6 bases from V and 7 from J; bases not matched to a gene: 8. There are 15 residues in the CDR3. This chain's CDR3 is CASSDWTGFNSPLHF. As DNA, the CDR3 is TGTGCCAGCAGCGATTGGACAGGGTTCAATTCACCCCTCCACTTT.

This chain links TRBV6-5 with TRBJ2-1; 9 bases align to TRBD2. V trimming: 0 bases; J trimming: 10 bases; junction bases outside the gene matches: 7. Germline CDR1 MNHEY, CDR2 SVGAGI. The CDR3 has 15 amino acids. CDR3 region: CASSYSGGRANEQFF. The DNA for the CDR3 is TGTGCCAGCAGTTACTCGGGCGGGAGGGCCAACGAGCAGTTCTTC.

On this clone itself: A much larger clone sits a single nucleotide away, making a read error possible. The J gene is TRBJ2-1, the V gene TRBV5-1; perhaps TRBD2 as D (5 bases). The germline V gene has CDR1 SGHRS and CDR2 YFSETQ. The CDR3 covers 13 residues. The CDR3 DNA is TGCGCCAGCAGCTTGAGGACTCACAATGAGCAGCTCTTC. Translating gives CASSLRTHNEQLF. The whole variable domain, remainder taken from reference TRBV5-1 and TRBJ2-1, is KAGVTQTPRYLIKTRGQQVTLSCSPISGHRSVSWYQQTPGQGLQFLFEYFSETQRNKGNFPGRFSGRQFSNSRSEMNVSTLELGDSALYLCASSLRTHNEQLFGPGTRLTVL.

V and J are TRBV20-1 and TRBJ2-7, with 8 bases fitting TRBD2. The V gene end was trimmed by 5 bases and the J gene end by 3 bases; junction bases not matched to a gene: 12. Germline CDR1 DFQATT, CDR2 SNEGSKA (reference sequence). This CDR3 is built from 15 residues. CDR3 DNA sequence: TGCAGTGCTCCCCATACAGCGGGGGCCCTCTACGAGCAGTACTTC. Residues: CSAPHTAGALYEQYF.

Ten or more counts support this clone. This chain links TRBV9 with TRBJ2-7, with D hard to call. This CDR3 is built from 13 residues. Deletions cut 0 bases from V and 7 bases from J, with 11 bases between. The germline V gene has CDR1 SGDLS and CDR2 YYNGEE. CDR3 nucleotides: TGTGCCAGCAGCGTAGTCCCCACCGGGGAGCAGTACTTC. This translates into CASSVVPTGEQYF. The variable domain in full, completed from reference TRBV9 and TRBJ2-7, reads DSGVTQTPKHLITATGQRVTLRCSPRSGDLSVYWYQQSLDQGLQFLIQYYNGEERAKGNILERFSAQQFPDLHSELNLSSLELGDSALYFCASSVVPTGEQYFGPGTRLTVT.

Ten or more counts support this clone. The V call is TRBV30, the J call TRBJ1-6; TRBD1 matches at 12 bases. In germline, CDR1 is GTSNPN, CDR2 SVGIG (reference sequence). J was trimmed by 9 bases and V by 1 base; bases with no gene match: 13. CDR3 size: 18 residues. CDR3: CAWSARGQGARVASPLHF. The CDR3 bases are TGTGCCTGGAGTGCCCGGGGACAGGGGGCGCGGGTAGCTTCACCCCTCCACTTT.

Many counts were recorded for this clone. The J gene is TRBJ1-4, the V gene TRBV20-1; tentatively, D is TRBD1 (6 bases). Trimming pared 2 bases from V and 7 bases from J, leaving 23 bases between. The CDR3 spans 17 residues. Germline CDR1 and CDR2: DFQATT and SNEGSKA (reference sequence). CDR3 sequence reads: CSARIGRDIVWGEKLFF. The CDR3, as DNA: TGCAGTGCTAGAATTGGGCGGGACATAGTGTGGGGTGAAAAACTGTTTTTT.

V usage is TRBV6-1 and J usage is TRBJ2-1; 9 positions agree with TRBD2. The CDR3 is 15 amino acids. J gave up 2 bases and V 8 bases, and 7 bases lay outside the gene matches. In germline, CDR1 is MNHNS, CDR2 SASEGT. DNA of the CDR3: TGTGCCAGCGGCCAGTTAGCGGGGGCCTACAATGAGCAGTTCTTC. It yields the protein CASGQLAGAYNEQFF.